The present T cell receptor (beta chain) was sequenced within a study of human T cells and chemical hapten exposure. Study background: The patch tests put 0.01% DPC on the skin of the upper back and were read 6 days later.

Sample time point: patch test 1, 2 weeks after DPC sensitization. The treatment: therapeutic diphenylcyclopropenone sensitization with weekly scalp DPC. Total RNA was isolated from unfractionated whole blood. This clonotype came up many times. The length of the CDR3 is 15 residues. Trimming removed 0 bases at V and 2 bases at J, with 9 bases between. Germline-derived CDR1 and CDR2 are MNHEY and SVGAGI. MiXCR was run by TCRdb on the RACE reads, yielding one entry per CDR3 protein. In the table there are fewer than 50,000 distinct CDR3 sequences, about 4.2% of which are singletons. This clonotype originated in a man aged 50 to 59 with alopecia areata. Some clones in this sample may be carry-over from other donors' samples. The chain carries TRBV6-5 and TRBJ2-3; D remains ambiguous. This specimen consisted of whole blood, obtained in connection with sensitization to the hapten diphenylcyclopropenone (DPC). CDR3 loop: CASSYSSANTDTQYF. The CDR3 coding sequence is TGTGCCAGCAGTTACTCAAGTGCGAACACAGATACGCAGTATTTT.